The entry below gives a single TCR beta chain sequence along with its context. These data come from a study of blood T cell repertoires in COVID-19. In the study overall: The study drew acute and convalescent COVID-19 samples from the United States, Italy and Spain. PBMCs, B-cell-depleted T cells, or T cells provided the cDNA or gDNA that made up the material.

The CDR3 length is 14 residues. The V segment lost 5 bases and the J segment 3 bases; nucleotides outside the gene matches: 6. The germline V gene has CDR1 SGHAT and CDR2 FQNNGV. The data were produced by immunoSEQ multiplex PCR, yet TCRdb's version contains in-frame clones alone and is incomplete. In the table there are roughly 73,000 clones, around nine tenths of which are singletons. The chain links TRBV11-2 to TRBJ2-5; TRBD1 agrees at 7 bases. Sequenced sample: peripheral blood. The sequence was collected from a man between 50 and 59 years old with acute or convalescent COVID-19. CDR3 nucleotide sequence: TGTGCCAGCAGCCCATTCGGACAGGAAGAGACCCAGTACTTC. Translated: CASSPFGQEETQYF.